The present T cell receptor (beta chain) was sequenced within a study of CD8+CD57+ T cells in acquired aplastic anemia. The overall study: The average for DNA from sorted CD4+ and CD8+ cells was 3 to 4 ug.

Sequenced patients had shown CD8+CD57+ cell expansion by flow cytometry. Genomic DNA provided the template from which TCR beta VDJ and CDR3 profiles were obtained. TCRdb reprocessed the reads with MiXCR, giving one entry per CDR3 protein. Among 120,000 or so distinct CDR3 sequences listed, over 30% were seen once. There are 16 residues in the CDR3. Germline lookup yields CDR1 SGHAT and CDR2 FQNNGV. V was pared by 5 bases and J by 0 bases, with 11 bases between. Points from the study as a whole: No significant patient-versus-control difference appeared in CD8+ Simpson's diversity.

The count of this clonotype is one. Its antigen remains unknown. Sequencing was performed on sorted CD4+, CD8+, or CD8+CD57+ T cells (not recorded which) from PBMCs. This sequence originates from a human donor with aplastic anemia. The V gene is TRBV11-2, the J gene TRBJ1-6, with D uncertain. For the CDR3, the DNA is TGTGCCAGCAGCCTTAAGCGGGGCTCCTATAATTCACCCCTCCACTTT. This gives the protein CASSLKRGSYNSPLHF. The full variable domain, rest sourced from reference TRBV11-2 and TRBJ1-6, is EAGVAQSPRYKIIEKRQSVAFWCNPISGHATLYWYQQILGQGPKLLIQFQNNGVVDDSQLPKDRFSAERLKGVDSTLKIQPAKLEDSAVYLCASSLKRGSYNSPLHFGNGTRLTVT.